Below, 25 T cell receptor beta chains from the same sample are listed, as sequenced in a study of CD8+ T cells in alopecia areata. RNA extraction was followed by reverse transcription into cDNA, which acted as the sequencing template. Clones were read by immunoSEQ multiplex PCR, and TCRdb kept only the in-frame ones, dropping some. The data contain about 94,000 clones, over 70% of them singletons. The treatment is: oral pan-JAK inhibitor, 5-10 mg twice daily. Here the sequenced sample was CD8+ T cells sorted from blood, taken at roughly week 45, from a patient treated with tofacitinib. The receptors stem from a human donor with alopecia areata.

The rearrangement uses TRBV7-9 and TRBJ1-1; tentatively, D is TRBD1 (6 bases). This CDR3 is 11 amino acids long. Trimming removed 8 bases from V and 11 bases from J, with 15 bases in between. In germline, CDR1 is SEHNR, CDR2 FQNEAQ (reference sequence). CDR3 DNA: TGTGCCAGCGGTACACAGGGCCGGGCTTTCTTT. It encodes CASGTQGRAFF.

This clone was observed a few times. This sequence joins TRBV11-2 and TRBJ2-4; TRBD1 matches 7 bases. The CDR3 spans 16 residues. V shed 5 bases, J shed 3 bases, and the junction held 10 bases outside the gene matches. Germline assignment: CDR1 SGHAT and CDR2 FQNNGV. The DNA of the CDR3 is TGTGCCAGCAGCACACACCAGGGGGTGGGCAAAAACATTCAGTACTTC. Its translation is CASSTHQGVGKNIQYF.

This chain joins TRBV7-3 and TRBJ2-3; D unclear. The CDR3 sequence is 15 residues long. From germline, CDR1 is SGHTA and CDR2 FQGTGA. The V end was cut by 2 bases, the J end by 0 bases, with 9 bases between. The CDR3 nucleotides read TGTGCCAGCAGCTTAGGGCAGACTAGCACAGATACGCAGTATTTT. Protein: CASSLGQTSTDTQYF.

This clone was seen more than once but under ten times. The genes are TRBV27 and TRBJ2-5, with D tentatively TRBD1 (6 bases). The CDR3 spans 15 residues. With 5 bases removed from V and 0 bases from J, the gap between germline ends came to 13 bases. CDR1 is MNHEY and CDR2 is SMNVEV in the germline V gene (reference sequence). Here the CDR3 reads CASSTNQGYQETQYF. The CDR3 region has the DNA TGTGCCAGCAGTACCAACCAGGGGTACCAAGAGACCCAGTACTTC.

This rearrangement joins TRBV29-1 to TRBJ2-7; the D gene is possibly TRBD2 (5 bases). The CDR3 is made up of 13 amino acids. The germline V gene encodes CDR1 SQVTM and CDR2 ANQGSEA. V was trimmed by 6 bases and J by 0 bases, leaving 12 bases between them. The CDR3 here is CSVADSDSYEQYF. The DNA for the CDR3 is TGCAGCGTCGCGGACTCCGACTCCTACGAGCAGTACTTC.

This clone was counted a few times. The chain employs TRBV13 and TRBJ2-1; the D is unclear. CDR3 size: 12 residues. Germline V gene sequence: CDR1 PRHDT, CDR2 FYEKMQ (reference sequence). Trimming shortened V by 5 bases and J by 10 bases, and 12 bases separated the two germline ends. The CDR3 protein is CASSHDQREQFF. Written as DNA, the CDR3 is TGTGCCAGCAGCCACGACCAACGGGAGCAGTTCTTC.

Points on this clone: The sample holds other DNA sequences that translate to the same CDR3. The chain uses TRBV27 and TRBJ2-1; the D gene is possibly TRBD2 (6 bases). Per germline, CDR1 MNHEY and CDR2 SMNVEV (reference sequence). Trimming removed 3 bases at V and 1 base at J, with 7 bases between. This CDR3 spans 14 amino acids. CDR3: CASSFGGSYNEQFF. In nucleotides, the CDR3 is TGTGCCAGCAGTTTCGGGGGTTCCTACAATGAGCAGTTCTTC.

The CDR3 protein is CAFGQGETYGYTF. In DNA form, the CDR3 reads TGTGCCTTTGGACAGGGCGAAACCTATGGCTACACCTTC. The V and J genes are TRBV30 and TRBJ1-2; the match to TRBD1 covers 8 bases. Trimming removed 7 bases from V and 4 bases from J; junction bases left unmatched: 8. Per the germline V gene, CDR1 is GTSNPN and CDR2 is SVGIG (reference sequence). The CDR3 is 13 amino acids.

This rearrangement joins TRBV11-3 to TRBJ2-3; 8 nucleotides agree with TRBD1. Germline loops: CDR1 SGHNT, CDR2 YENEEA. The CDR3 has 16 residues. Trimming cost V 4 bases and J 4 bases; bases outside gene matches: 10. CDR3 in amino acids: CASSSRDRTNADTQYF. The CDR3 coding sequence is TGTGCCAGCAGCTCCCGGGACAGGACGAATGCAGATACGCAGTATTTT.

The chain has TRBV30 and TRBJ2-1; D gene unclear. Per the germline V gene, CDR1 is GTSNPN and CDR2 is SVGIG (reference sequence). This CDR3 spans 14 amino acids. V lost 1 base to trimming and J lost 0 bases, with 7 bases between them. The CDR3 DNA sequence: TGTGCCTGGAGTGCCTCAGCCTCCTACAATGAGCAGTTCTTC. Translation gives CAWSASASYNEQFF.

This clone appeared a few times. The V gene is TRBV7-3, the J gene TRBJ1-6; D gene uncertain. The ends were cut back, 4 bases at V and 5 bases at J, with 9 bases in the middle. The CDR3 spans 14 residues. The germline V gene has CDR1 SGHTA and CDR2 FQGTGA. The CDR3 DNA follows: TGTGCCAGCAGCTCGGCAGGCAATAATTCACCCCTCCACTTT. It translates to CASSSAGNNSPLHF.

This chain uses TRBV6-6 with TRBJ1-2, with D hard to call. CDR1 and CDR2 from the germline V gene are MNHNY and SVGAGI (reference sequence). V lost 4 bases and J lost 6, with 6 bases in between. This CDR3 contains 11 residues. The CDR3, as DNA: TGTGCCAGCAGTTTCTTCGATGGCTACACCTTC. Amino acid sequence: CASSFFDGYTF.

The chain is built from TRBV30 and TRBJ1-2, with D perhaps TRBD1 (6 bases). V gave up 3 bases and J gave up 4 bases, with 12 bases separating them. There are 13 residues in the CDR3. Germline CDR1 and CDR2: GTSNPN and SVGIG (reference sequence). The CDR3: CAWSEGGGYGYTF. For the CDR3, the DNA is TGTGCCTGGAGCGAAGGAGGGGGCTATGGCTACACCTTC.

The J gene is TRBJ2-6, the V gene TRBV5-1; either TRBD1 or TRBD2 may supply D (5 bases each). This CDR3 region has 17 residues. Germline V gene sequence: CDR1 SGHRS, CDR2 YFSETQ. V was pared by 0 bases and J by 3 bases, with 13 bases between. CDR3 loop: CASSLGMKGSGANVLTF. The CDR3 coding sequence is TGCGCCAGCAGCTTGGGGATGAAGGGGAGTGGGGCCAACGTCCTGACTTTC.

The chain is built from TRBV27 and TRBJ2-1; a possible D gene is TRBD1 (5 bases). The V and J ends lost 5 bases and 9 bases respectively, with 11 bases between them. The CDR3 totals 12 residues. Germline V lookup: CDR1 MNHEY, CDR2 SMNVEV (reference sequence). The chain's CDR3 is CASSPTGFEQFF. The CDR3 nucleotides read TGTGCCAGCAGTCCAACAGGCTTTGAGCAGTTCTTC.

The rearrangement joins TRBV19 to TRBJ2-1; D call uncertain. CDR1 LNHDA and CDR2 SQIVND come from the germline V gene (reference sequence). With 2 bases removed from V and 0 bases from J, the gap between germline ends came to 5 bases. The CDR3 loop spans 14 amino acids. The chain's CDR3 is CASSISSSYNEQFF. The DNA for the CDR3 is TGTGCCAGTAGTATATCGAGCTCCTACAATGAGCAGTTCTTC.

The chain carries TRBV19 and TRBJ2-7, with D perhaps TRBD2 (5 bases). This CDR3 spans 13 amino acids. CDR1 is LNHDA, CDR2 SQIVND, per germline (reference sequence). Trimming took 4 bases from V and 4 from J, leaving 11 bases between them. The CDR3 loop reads CASSTTGLYEQYF. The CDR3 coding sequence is TGTGCCAGTAGTACCACGGGATTATACGAGCAGTACTTC. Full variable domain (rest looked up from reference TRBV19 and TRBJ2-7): DGGITQSPKYLFRKEGQNVTLSCEQNLNHDAMYWYRQDPGQGLRLIYYSQIVNDFQKGDIAEGYSVSREKKESFPLTVTSAQKNPTAFYLCASSTTGLYEQYFGPGTRLTVT.

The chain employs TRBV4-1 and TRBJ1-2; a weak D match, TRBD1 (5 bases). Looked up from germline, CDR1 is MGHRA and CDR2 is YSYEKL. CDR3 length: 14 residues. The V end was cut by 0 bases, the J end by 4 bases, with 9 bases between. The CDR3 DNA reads TGCGCCAGCAGCCAAGAAAGGGGAGCCTATGGCTACACCTTC. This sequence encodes CASSQERGAYGYTF.

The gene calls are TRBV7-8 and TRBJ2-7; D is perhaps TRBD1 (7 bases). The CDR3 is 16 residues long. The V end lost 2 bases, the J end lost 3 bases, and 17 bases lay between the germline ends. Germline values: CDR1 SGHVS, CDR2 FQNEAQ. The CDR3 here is CASSLQSGGLYYEQYF. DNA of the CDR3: TGTGCCAGCAGCTTACAGTCAGGGGGACTCTACTACGAGCAGTACTTC.

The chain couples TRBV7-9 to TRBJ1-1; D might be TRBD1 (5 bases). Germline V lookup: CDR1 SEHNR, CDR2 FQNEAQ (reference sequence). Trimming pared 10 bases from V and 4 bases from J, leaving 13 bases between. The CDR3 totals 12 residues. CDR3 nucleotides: TGTGCCACCCGAAGAGGGACCACTGAAGCTTTCTTT. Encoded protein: CATRRGTTEAFF. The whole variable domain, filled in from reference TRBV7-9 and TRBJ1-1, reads DTGVSQNPRHKITKRGQNVTFRCDPISEHNRLYWYRQTLGQGPEFLTYFQNEAQLEKSRLLSDRFSAERPKGSFSTLEIQRTEQGDSAMYLCATRRGTTEAFFGQGTRLTVV.

The CDR3 coding sequence is TGCGCCAGCAGCCAGCGGCGGACAGGCCGTTCCTATGGCTACACCTTC. This translates into CASSQRRTGRSYGYTF. The V gene is TRBV4-3, the J gene TRBJ1-2; 7 positions match TRBD1. Trimming removed 3 bases from V and 4 bases from J; junction bases left unmatched: 11. CDR1 is LGHNA and CDR2 is YSLEER in the germline V gene. There are 16 residues in the CDR3.

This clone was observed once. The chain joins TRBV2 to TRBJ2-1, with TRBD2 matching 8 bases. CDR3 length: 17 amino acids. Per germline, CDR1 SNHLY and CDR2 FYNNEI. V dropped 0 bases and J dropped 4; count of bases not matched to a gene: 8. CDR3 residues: CASSEALGGGGYNEQFF. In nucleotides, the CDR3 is TGTGCCAGCAGTGAAGCGCTTGGTGGCGGGGGGTACAATGAGCAGTTCTTC. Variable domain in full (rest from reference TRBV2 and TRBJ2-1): EPEVTQTPSHQVTQMGQEVILRCVPISNHLYFYWYRQILGQKVEFLVSFYNNEISEKSEIFDDQFSVERPDGSNFTLKIRSTKLEDSAMYFCASSEALGGGGYNEQFFGPGTRLTVL.

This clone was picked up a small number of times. The CDR3 region is CASSQPGTASTDTQYF. CDR3 in DNA: TGTGCCAGTAGCCAACCCGGGACAGCTAGCACAGATACGCAGTATTTT. The chain uses TRBV19 and TRBJ2-3; TRBD1 matches at 7 bases. In germline, CDR1 is LNHDA, CDR2 SQIVND (reference sequence). This CDR3 is 16 amino acids long. V trimming: 6 bases; J trimming: 0 bases; junction bases outside the gene matches: 9.

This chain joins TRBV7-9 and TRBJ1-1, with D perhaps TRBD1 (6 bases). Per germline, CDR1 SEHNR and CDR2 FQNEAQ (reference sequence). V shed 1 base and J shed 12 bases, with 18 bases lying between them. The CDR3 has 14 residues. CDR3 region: CASSLEDQGPSSFF. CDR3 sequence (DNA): TGTGCCAGCAGCTTAGAGGATCAGGGGCCCTCTTCTTTCTTT.

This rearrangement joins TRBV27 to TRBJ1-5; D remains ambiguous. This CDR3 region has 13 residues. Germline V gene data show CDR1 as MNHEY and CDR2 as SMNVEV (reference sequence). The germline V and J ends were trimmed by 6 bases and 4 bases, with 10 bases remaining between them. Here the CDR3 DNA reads TGTGCCAGCAGATCCGGACGGAATCAGCCCCAGCATTTT. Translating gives CASRSGRNQPQHF.